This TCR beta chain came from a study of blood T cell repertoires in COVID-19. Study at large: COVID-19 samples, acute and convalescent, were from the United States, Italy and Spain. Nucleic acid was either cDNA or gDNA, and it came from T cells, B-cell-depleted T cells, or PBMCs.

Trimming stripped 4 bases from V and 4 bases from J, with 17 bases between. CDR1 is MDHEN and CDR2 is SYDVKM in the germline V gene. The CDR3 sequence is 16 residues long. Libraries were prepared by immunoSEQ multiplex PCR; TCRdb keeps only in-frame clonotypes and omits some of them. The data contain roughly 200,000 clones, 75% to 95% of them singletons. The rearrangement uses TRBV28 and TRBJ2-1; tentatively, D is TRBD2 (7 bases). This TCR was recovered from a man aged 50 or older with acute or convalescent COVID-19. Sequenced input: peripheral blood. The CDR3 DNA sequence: TGTGCCAGCAGTTCCTCCCTAGGGGGGGTTTACAATGAGCAGTTCTTC. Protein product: CASSSSLGGVYNEQFF.